Sequencing of this T cell receptor (beta chain) was carried out in a study of T cell responses to AZD1222 COVID-19 vaccine. Overall study context: Second doses at about 4 or about 12 weeks were pooled.

CDR3 length equals 13 residues. The germline V and J ends were trimmed by 10 bases and 1 base, with 13 bases remaining between them. Germline-derived CDR1 and CDR2 are MNHEY and SVGAGI. The data were produced by immunoSEQ multiplex PCR, yet TCRdb's version contains in-frame clones alone and is incomplete. The sample records around 110,000 clones, around 94% being singletons. This clonotype was obtained from an adult in good health. This chain connects TRBV6-5 to TRBJ1-1; D unclear. Here the sequenced sample was peripheral blood, taken on day 0 of AZD1222 vaccination. The CDR3 sequence is CATLLTRNTEAFF. DNA of the CDR3: TGTGCCACCCTGTTGACACGGAACACTGAAGCTTTCTTT.